One T cell receptor beta chain is described in this entry. Its antigen is undetermined. Germline CDR1 is KGHSH and CDR2 is LQKENI. V lost 5 bases, J lost 5 bases, and 25 bases lay in between. The CDR3 has 17 amino acids. In the PCR, 60 Vbeta and 13 Jbeta primers were used. Clones were read by immunoSEQ multiplex PCR, and TCRdb kept only the in-frame ones, dropping some. The sample has about 170,000 clones, over 70% seen once. This sample is part of a study of cytomegalovirus exposure and HLA in healthy donors. Study-wide results and limits: The authors listed some 150 TCR beta chains as cytomegalovirus-associated. Relative to the approximately 670-donor mean, N-insertions were reportedly fewer in an Asian-associated ancestry cluster in a later analysis.

The origin of this receptor is a woman aged 45-60 years in good health and CMV-seropositive. The J gene is TRBJ2-7, the V gene TRBV18; TRBD2 might be the D (6 bases). The sample consisted of PBMCs. The CDR3 nucleotides are TGTGCCAGCTCAGCCAATCGACCGCGGGGAGGCCTTAACGAGCAGTACTTC. Protein product: CASSANRPRGGLNEQYF.